What follows are 6 T cell receptor beta chains derived from one specimen sequenced in a study of cytotoxic CD8 clonotypes in ibrutinib-treated CLL. Assay used: immunoSEQ multiplex PCR; TCRdb lists only in-frame clones, some missing. The sample yields approximately 150,000 clones, about 84% seen once. The sample consisted of PBMCs, taken after 24 months of ibrutinib treatment. Source of these receptors: a human donor with chronic lymphocytic leukemia.

This chain uses TRBV7-2 with TRBJ1-4; D uncertain. The CDR3 runs to 12 residues. V was cut by 7 bases and J by 15 bases, with 18 bases left in between. CDR1 is SGHTA, CDR2 FQGNSA, per germline. Written as DNA, the CDR3 is TGTGCCAGCACCTCAGGTCGGGCAGAATTGTTTTTT. Its translation is CASTSGRAELFF. The full variable domain, its missing parts supplied by reference TRBV7-2 and TRBJ1-4, is GAGVSQSPSNKVTEKGKDVELRCDPISGHTALYWYRQSLGQGLEFLIYFQGNSAPDKSGLPSDRFSAERTGGSVSTLTIQRTQQEDSAVYLCASTSGRAELFFGSGTQLSVL.

This clone was found a few times. The chain is built from TRBV29-1 and TRBJ2-7; 8 bases line up with TRBD1. The CDR3 is 15 amino acids. Germline loops: CDR1 SQVTM, CDR2 ANQGSEA. Losses at the gene ends were 1 base for V and 2 bases for J; bases not matched to a gene: 7. The CDR3: CSVEGVTGGTYEQYF. The CDR3, as DNA: TGCAGCGTTGAAGGTGTTACAGGGGGGACCTACGAGCAGTACTTC.

V usage is TRBV5-6 and J usage is TRBJ2-4; D is perhaps TRBD1 or TRBD2 (5 bases each). Trimming pared 0 bases from V and 0 bases from J, leaving 10 bases between. Germline V gene data show CDR1 as SGHDT and CDR2 as YYEEEE. There are 16 residues in the CDR3. CDR3 nucleotides: TGTGCCAGCAGCTTGGCGGGACCCCTAGCCAAAAACATTCAGTACTTC. This sequence encodes CASSLAGPLAKNIQYF.

The V gene is TRBV5-1, the J gene TRBJ2-5; D ambiguous. The end of the DNA fits TRBJ2-7 better, so the J call may be wrong. The CDR3 is made up of 14 amino acids. Germline values: CDR1 SGHRS, CDR2 YFSETQ. CDR3 DNA: TGCGCCAGCAGCTTAGGGCAGGCCGAACACGAGCAGTACTTC. It codes for CASSLGQAEHEQYF.

The chain recombines TRBV6-6 with TRBJ1-5; D might be TRBD1 (5 bases). The CDR3 extends over 14 amino acids. The germline V gene encodes CDR1 MNHNY and CDR2 SVGAGI (reference sequence). V dropped 1 base and J dropped 7 bases, with 11 bases sitting between them. The CDR3 spells CASSYLGTQQPQHF. In DNA, the CDR3 is TGTGCCAGCAGTTACTTGGGGACCCAACAGCCCCAGCATTTT.

V usage is TRBV6-5 and J usage is TRBJ2-2; D unresolved. Germline V gene data show CDR1 as MNHEY and CDR2 as SVGAGI. V gave up 7 bases and J gave up 1 base, with 7 bases separating them. The CDR3 covers 13 residues. CDR3 coding DNA: TGTGCCAGCAACAGCAGGAACACCGGGGAGCTGTTTTTT. Protein: CASNSRNTGELFF.